This record concerns one T cell receptor (beta chain) sequence. This sample was taken from a study of blood T cell repertoires in COVID-19. Overall study: The samples span acute and convalescent COVID-19 from the United States, Italy and Spain. The analysed material was cDNA or gDNA that came from T cells, B-cell-depleted T cells, or PBMCs.

In the study's own analysis: How many nucleated cells were present was estimated from reference gene primer amplification. Assay: immunoSEQ multiplex PCR; the TCRdb copy retains only in-frame clones and omits some. Clone size and V and J calls were adopted from that table, with D and trimming inferred from the DNA. Seen here are approximately 260,000 clones, 70% to 90% observed once, and the top ten hold less than 4%. This CDR3 comprises 13 residues. The germline V gene encodes CDR1 MNHEY and CDR2 SMNVEV (reference sequence). The V end was cut by 3 bases, the J end by 1 base, with 6 bases between. The J gene is TRBJ1-1, the V gene TRBV27; D gene ambiguous. The clonotype originates from a man aged 18-30 years with active or convalescent COVID-19. The sequencing sample was made of peripheral blood. The CDR3 region is CASSFRPNTEAFF. The CDR3 nucleotides are TGTGCCAGCAGTTTCAGGCCGAACACTGAAGCTTTCTTT.